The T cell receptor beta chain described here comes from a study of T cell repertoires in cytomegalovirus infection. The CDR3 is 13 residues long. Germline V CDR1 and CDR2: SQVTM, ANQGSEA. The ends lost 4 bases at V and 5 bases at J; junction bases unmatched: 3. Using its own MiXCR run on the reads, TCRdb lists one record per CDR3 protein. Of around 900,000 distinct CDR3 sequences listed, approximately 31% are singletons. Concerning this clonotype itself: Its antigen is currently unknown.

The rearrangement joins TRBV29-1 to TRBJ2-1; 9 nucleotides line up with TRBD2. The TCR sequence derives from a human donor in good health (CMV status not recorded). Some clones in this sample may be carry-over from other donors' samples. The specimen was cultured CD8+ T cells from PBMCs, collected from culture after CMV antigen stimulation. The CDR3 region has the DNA TGCAGCGTTGGGACTAGCGCGCACAATGAGCAGTTCTTC. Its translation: CSVGTSAHNEQFF.